Listed below are T cell receptor beta chains from one sample, sequenced in a study of blood T cell repertoires in COVID-19. Clones were sequenced by immunoSEQ multiplex PCR, and TCRdb holds only the in-frame ones, with some missing. The sample has around 240,000 clones; 70% to 90% are singletons. Specimen: peripheral blood. These receptors all stem from a middle-aged man with acute or convalescent COVID-19. Each CDR3 is given with its conserved first and last residue. The D gene is left open where the match is weak. Clone size appears in some rows only: once, few, many, or a class for an expanded clone.

len	abundance	d_gene	v_gene	j_gene	CDR3aa	CDR3nt
14	-	-	TRBV5-1	TRBJ2-1	CASSAASSYNEQFF	TGCGCCAGCAGCGCGGCTAGCTCCTACAATGAGCAGTTCTTC
14	once	TRBD1	TRBV6-5	TRBJ1-1	CASSWDRVNTEAFF	TGTGCCAGCAGCTGGGACAGGGTGAACACTGAAGCTTTCTTT
13	-	-	TRBV19	TRBJ1-3	CASNPAAGDTIYF	TGTGCCAGTAATCCGGCCGCGGGAGACACCATATATTTT
15	-	-	TRBV6-5	TRBJ1-1	CASSYSITGDTEAFF	TGTGCCAGCAGTTACTCGATTACGGGGGACACTGAAGCTTTCTTT
15	-	-	TRBV6-2/TRBV6-3	TRBJ2-1	CASSPLGQPSDEQFF	TGTGCCAGCAGCCCCCTCGGTCAGCCTAGCGATGAGCAGTTCTTC
14	-	-	TRBV10-1	TRBJ2-3	CASSDSVGTDTQYF	TGCGCCAGCAGTGATAGCGTAGGCACAGATACGCAGTATTTT
12	-	-	TRBV5-1	TRBJ1-1	CASSVQGKGAFF	TGCGCCAGCAGCGTCCAGGGAAAAGGAGCTTTCTTT
13	once	TRBD1	TRBV30	TRBJ1-1	CAWGGQSNTEAFF	TGTGCCTGGGGGGGACAGTCGAACACTGAAGCTTTCTTT
14	-	TRBD1	TRBV7-8	TRBJ1-2	CASSLVGTDYGYTF	TGTGCCAGCAGCTTAGTCGGGACAGACTATGGCTACACCTTC
14	once	TRBD2	TRBV2	TRBJ2-7	CASTPGTREFEQYF	TGTGCCAGCACCCCCGGGACTAGAGAGTTTGAGCAGTACTTC
14	-	TRBD1	TRBV30	TRBJ1-1	CAWSLGQGFTEAFF	TGTGCCTGGAGTCTAGGACAGGGGTTCACTGAAGCTTTCTTT
15	-	TRBD2	TRBV6-4	TRBJ2-3	CASSDRGGSSDTQYF	TGTGCCAGCAGTGACCGCGGGGGGTCCTCAGATACGCAGTATTTT
14	-	-	TRBV19	TRBJ1-1	CASSDGAVNTEAFF	TGTGCCAGTAGCGATGGGGCCGTGAACACTGAAGCTTTCTTT